The clone carrying this TCR beta chain was recorded once. Authors' analysis steps: Amplification from reference gene primers served as the basis for estimated nucleated cell counts. TCRdb's table, derived via immunoSEQ multiplex PCR, lists solely in-frame clones and lacks some. The V and J calls and the clone size are those of that table, but D and trimming were determined from the DNA. Of 200,000 or so clones listed, roughly 89% are singletons. Enrollees, roughly 18 to 89 years old, lived in around 23 US areas. Participants' own reports of clinical history determined their cohort assignment. The source of the sample is a study of blood T cell repertoires in COVID-19. For the study at large: Sources were T cells, B-cell-depleted T cells, or PBMCs; the material itself was cDNA or gDNA.

Germline trimming cut 2 bases from V and 2 bases from J; bases unmatched to any gene: 2. Germline CDR1 is MNHNY and CDR2 is SVGAGI (reference sequence). This CDR3 is 15 amino acids long. The rearrangement links TRBV6-6 to TRBJ1-3, with 8 bases aligning to TRBD1. The sample taken for sequencing was PBMCs or T cells enriched from blood (not recorded which). The TCR sequence derives from a woman aged 40-49 years with acute COVID-19. CDR3: CASSYGQGAGNTIYF. The CDR3 nucleotides read TGTGCCAGCAGTTACGGACAGGGTGCTGGAAACACCATATATTTT.